This T cell receptor (beta chain) was retrieved from a study of blood T cell repertoires in COVID-19. Turning to the study itself: PBMCs, B-cell-depleted T cells, or T cells were the source of the cDNA or gDNA that made up the material.

Sequencing used immunoSEQ multiplex PCR; TCRdb keeps in-frame clones, though not all of them. The table shows some 260,000 clones, with around nine tenths occurring only once. The CDR3 loop spans 16 amino acids. Germline CDR1 reads SGHVS; CDR2 reads FQNEAQ. The ends were cut back, 2 bases at V and 0 bases at J, with 13 bases in the middle. Participant-reported clinical history was the basis for cohort assignment. The gene calls are TRBV7-8 and TRBJ1-2; no reliable D call. This receptor was identified in a woman younger than 30 who had recovered from COVID-19. Sequencing input: PBMCs or T cells enriched from blood (not recorded which). CDR3 in amino acids: CASSLRWESANYGYTF. The DNA of the CDR3 is TGTGCCAGCAGCTTAAGGTGGGAGTCGGCTAACTATGGCTACACCTTC. The variable domain in full, with the rest retrieved from reference TRBV7-8 and TRBJ1-2, is GAGVSQSPRYKVAKRGQDVALRCDPISGHVSLFWYQQALGQGPEFLTYFQNEAQLDKSGLPSDRFFAERPEGSVSTLKIQRTQQEDSAVYLCASSLRWESANYGYTFGSGTRLTVV.